This entry describes one TCR beta chain. Germline CDR1 reads MDHEN; CDR2 reads SYDVKM. V gave up 7 bases and J gave up 1 base, with 15 bases separating them. CDR3 length: 15 amino acids. Data came from immunoSEQ multiplex PCR; TCRdb stores just in-frame clones and leaves some out. Here the sample spans more than 65,000 clones, around 94% being singletons. This record comes from a study of technical replicates of blood from a few donors. This TCR came from a human donor in good health. This chain uses TRBV28 with TRBJ2-3; possible D gene TRBD1, 5 bases. The material sequenced was T cells isolated from PBMCs. The CDR3 sequence is CASTPGAWGTDTQYF. The CDR3 nucleotides read TGTGCCAGCACCCCTGGGGCGTGGGGCACAGATACGCAGTATTTT.